This is a list of T cell receptor beta chains from one sample in a study of cytomegalovirus exposure and HLA in healthy donors. The protocol was immunoSEQ multiplex PCR, while the TCRdb copy is restricted to in-frame clones and leaves out a portion. Here the sample spans 130,000 or so clones, 70% to 85% being singletons. Source material: PBMCs. These receptors were obtained from a man younger than 30 in good health and CMV-seropositive. Both conserved end residues are part of each CDR3. D genes are given only for firm matches. Clone size appears in some rows only: once, few, many, or a class for an expanded clone.

j_gene: TRBJ1-5; abundance: -; v_gene: TRBV6-6; d_gene: -; CDR3aa: CASSSRQRGRQPQHF; CDR3nt: TGTGCCAGCAGTTCACGGCAGCGGGGGCGGCAGCCCCAGCATTTT
j_gene: TRBJ2-3; abundance: -; v_gene: TRBV5-4; d_gene: TRBD1; CDR3aa: CASSTTGVRTDTQYF; CDR3nt: TGCGCCAGCAGTACAACAGGGGTAAGGACAGATACGCAGTATTTT
j_gene: TRBJ2-5; abundance: -; v_gene: TRBV7-7; d_gene: -; CDR3aa: CASSLVQQETQYF; CDR3nt: TGTGCTAGCAGCTTAGTACAGCAAGAGACCCAGTACTTC
j_gene: TRBJ2-1; abundance: -; v_gene: TRBV5-1; d_gene: -; CDR3aa: CASSLSGPEYNEQFF; CDR3nt: TGCGCCAGCAGCTTGAGTGGCCCGGAGTACAATGAGCAGTTCTTC
j_gene: TRBJ1-2; abundance: once; v_gene: TRBV5-1; d_gene: TRBD1; CDR3aa: CASSLEGGTAYGYTF; CDR3nt: TGCGCCAGCAGCTTGGAAGGGGGCACCGCCTATGGCTACACCTTC
j_gene: TRBJ1-6; abundance: -; v_gene: TRBV5-6; d_gene: -; CDR3aa: CASTLGGGSPLHF; CDR3nt: TGTGCCAGCACCCTAGGGGGTGGCTCACCCCTCCACTTT
j_gene: TRBJ2-7; abundance: once; v_gene: TRBV14; d_gene: -; CDR3aa: CASSRTVKSSYEQYF; CDR3nt: TGTGCCAGCAGCCGGACAGTCAAGAGCTCCTACGAGCAGTACTTC
j_gene: TRBJ2-2; abundance: -; v_gene: TRBV5-8; d_gene: TRBD2; CDR3aa: CASSLVPGGPRRTGELFF; CDR3nt: TGTGCCAGCAGCTTGGTTCCGGGAGGGCCGAGGAGAACCGGGGAGCTGTTTTTT
j_gene: TRBJ1-2; abundance: -; v_gene: TRBV15; d_gene: TRBD1; CDR3aa: CATREGRGPGYTF; CDR3nt: TGTGCCACCAGAGAAGGCAGGGGGCCTGGCTACACCTTC
j_gene: TRBJ2-2; abundance: few; v_gene: TRBV4-1; d_gene: TRBD1; CDR3aa: CASSWDSTGTGELFF; CDR3nt: TGCGCCAGCAGTTGGGACAGCACAGGGACCGGGGAGCTGTTTTTT
j_gene: TRBJ1-1; abundance: -; v_gene: TRBV29-1; d_gene: -; CDR3aa: CSASRGNTEAFF; CDR3nt: TGCAGCGCCTCGAGAGGAAACACTGAAGCTTTCTTT
j_gene: TRBJ1-1; abundance: -; v_gene: TRBV6-6; d_gene: -; CDR3aa: CASSYSIQGMNTEAFF; CDR3nt: TGTGCCAGCAGTTACTCGATACAGGGCATGAACACTGAAGCTTTCTTT
j_gene: TRBJ1-1; abundance: -; v_gene: TRBV6-6; d_gene: -; CDR3aa: CASTIRGTEAFF; CDR3nt: TGTGCCAGCACTATCAGGGGCACTGAAGCTTTCTTT
j_gene: TRBJ1-4; abundance: once; v_gene: TRBV7-6; d_gene: TRBD1; CDR3aa: CASSTTGGEAEKLFF; CDR3nt: TGTGCCAGCAGCACCACAGGGGGAGAGGCTGAAAAACTGTTTTTT
j_gene: TRBJ1-1; abundance: -; v_gene: TRBV5-8; d_gene: TRBD1; CDR3aa: CASSWGQGTLEAFF; CDR3nt: TGTGCCAGCAGCTGGGGACAGGGGACCTTAGAAGCTTTCTTT
j_gene: TRBJ1-6; abundance: -; v_gene: TRBV25-1; d_gene: TRBD1; CDR3aa: CASSERQGVFDSPLHF; CDR3nt: TGTGCCAGCAGTGAGAGGCAGGGGGTATTCGATTCACCCCTCCACTTT
j_gene: TRBJ1-3; abundance: -; v_gene: TRBV28; d_gene: -; CDR3aa: CASSRQQGLRNTIYF; CDR3nt: TGTGCCAGCAGTCGTCAACAGGGTCTAAGAAACACCATATATTTT
j_gene: TRBJ2-1; abundance: -; v_gene: TRBV19; d_gene: TRBD2; CDR3aa: CASRPSGLAGGRGSYNEQFF; CDR3nt: TGTGCCAGTAGGCCCTCGGGACTAGCGGGGGGCCGGGGCTCCTACAATGAGCAGTTCTTC
j_gene: TRBJ2-7; abundance: -; v_gene: TRBV5-1; d_gene: -; CDR3aa: CASSMSGNYEQYF; CDR3nt: TGCGCCAGCAGTATGAGCGGAAACTACGAGCAGTACTTC
j_gene: TRBJ2-7; abundance: -; v_gene: TRBV6-6; d_gene: TRBD1; CDR3aa: CASSFVGTGTSEQYF; CDR3nt: TGTGCCAGCAGTTTTGTAGGGACAGGAACAAGCGAGCAGTACTTC